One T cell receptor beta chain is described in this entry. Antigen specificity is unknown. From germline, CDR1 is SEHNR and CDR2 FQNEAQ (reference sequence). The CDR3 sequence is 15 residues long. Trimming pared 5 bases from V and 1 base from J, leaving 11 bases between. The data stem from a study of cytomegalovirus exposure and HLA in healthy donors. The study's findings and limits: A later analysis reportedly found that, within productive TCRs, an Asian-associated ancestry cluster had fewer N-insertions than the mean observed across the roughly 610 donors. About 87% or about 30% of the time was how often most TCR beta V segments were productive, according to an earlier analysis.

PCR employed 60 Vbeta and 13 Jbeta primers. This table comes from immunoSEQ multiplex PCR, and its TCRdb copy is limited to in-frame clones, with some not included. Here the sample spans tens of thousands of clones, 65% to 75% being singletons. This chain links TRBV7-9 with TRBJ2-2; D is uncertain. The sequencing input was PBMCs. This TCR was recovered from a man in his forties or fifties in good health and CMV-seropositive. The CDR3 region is CASSLQVLNTGELFF. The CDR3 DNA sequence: TGTGCCAGCAGCCTGCAGGTTCTGAACACCGGGGAGCTGTTTTTT.